This T cell receptor beta chain derives from a study of regulatory T cells in long-lasting Graves disease. Time point here: newly diagnosed GD, antithyroid drugs for less than 3 months. Researchers made the TCR library from RNA that was extracted from PBMCs. Study observations and caveats: Only a small sample size was used, which may have cut accuracy.

CDR3-region Arm-PCR and iRepertoire HTBI primers produced the TCR beta libraries. TCRdb called the multiplex PCR reads again in MiXCR, with one record for every CDR3 protein. This table has some 560,000 distinct CDR3 sequences, about 16% appearing once. In germline, CDR1 is MNHEY, CDR2 SMNVEV (reference sequence). The length of the CDR3 is 16 residues. Trimming removed 2 bases at V and 4 bases at J, with 16 bases between. On this clonotype: Antigen unknown.

These records were also assigned to another study, of T cells in Graves' hyperthyroidism and ophthalmopathy. Per that study: Initially, a first-round RT-PCR of the TCR CDR3 employed the HTBI primer set.

Specimen: peripheral blood mononuclear cells (PBMCs), collected at new diagnosis, from a patient treated with antithyroid drugs. The chain recombines TRBV27 with TRBJ2-3; D remains unclear. The origin of this receptor is a woman aged 40-60 years with Graves disease. The CDR3 spells CASSLGAPGRADTQYF. CDR3 in DNA: TGTGCCAGCAGTTTAGGAGCCCCCGGAAGAGCAGATACGCAGTATTTT.